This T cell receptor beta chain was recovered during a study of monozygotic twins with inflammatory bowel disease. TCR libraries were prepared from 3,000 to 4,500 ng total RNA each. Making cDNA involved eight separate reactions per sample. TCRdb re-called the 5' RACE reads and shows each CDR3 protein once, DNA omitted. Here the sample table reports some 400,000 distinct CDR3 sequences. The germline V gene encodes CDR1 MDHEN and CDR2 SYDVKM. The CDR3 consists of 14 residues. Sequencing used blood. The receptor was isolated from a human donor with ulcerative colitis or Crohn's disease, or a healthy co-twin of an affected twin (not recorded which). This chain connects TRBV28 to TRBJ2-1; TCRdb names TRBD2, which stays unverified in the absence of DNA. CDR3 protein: CASSSRLAGGPQFF.